Included here is one T cell receptor beta chain sequence, with context. What it binds is not known. The sample comes from a study of cytomegalovirus exposure and HLA in healthy donors. General study findings and limits: Earlier analysis yielded a pattern in which most TCR beta V segments were productive about 90% or about 30% of the time.

In the PCR, 60 Vbeta and 13 Jbeta primers were used. The method was immunoSEQ multiplex PCR; TCRdb's version includes in-frame clones alone and lacks a portion of them. In total, the table holds tens of thousands of clones. Sequenced material: PBMCs. This clonotype was sampled from a woman aged 30 to 39 in good health and CMV-seronegative.

Here the CDR3 DNA reads TGTGCCAGCTCCCGGCGGTCTTCGTTTCAAGAGACCCAGTACTTC. Translating gives CASSRRSSFQETQYF. The chain couples TRBV18 to TRBJ2-5; D not resolved. Germline CDR1 and CDR2: KGHSH and LQKENI. The CDR3 covers 15 residues. V was pared by 6 bases and J by 2 bases, with 16 bases between.